The 19 T cell receptor beta chains listed next were all sequenced from one sample in a study of blood T cells in healthy people across ages. Combining a sample-barcoded 5' primer with a J-beta primer mix, a second PCR ran for about 6 to 12 cycles. TCRdb re-analysed the 5' RACE reads in MiXCR, keeping a single row per CDR3 protein. The repertoire holds about 800,000 distinct CDR3 sequences, with 20% to 25% as singletons. The same data also went into a second study, on T cells of mothers and their children.

Sequencing was done on a sample of blood. These receptors all stem from a boy between 10 and 17 years old in good health.

This chain links TRBV3-1 with TRBJ2-3, with 8 bases lining up with TRBD2. Germline-derived CDR1 and CDR2 are LGHDT and YNNKEL (reference sequence). The CDR3 totals 14 residues. J lost 15 bases, V lost 0 bases, and 11 bases had no gene match. CDR3 in amino acids: CASSQDGGLGRLYF. Written as DNA, the CDR3 is TGTGCCAGCAGCCAAGATGGGGGACTAGGAAGGCTATATTTT.

The chain links TRBV30 to TRBJ2-5, with D possibly being TRBD2 (6 bases). The end of the DNA is better explained by TRBJ2-1, so the J call may be wrong. The germline gives CDR1 GTSNPN, CDR2 SVGIG (reference sequence). CDR3 length equals 13 residues. The CDR3 sequence: CAWSGTSPHEQFF. CDR3 DNA: TGTGCCTGGAGTGGAACTAGCCCCCATGAGCAGTTCTTC.

This clonotype was counted between two and nine times. The chain recombines TRBV7-2 with TRBJ1-6; D is unresolved. Germline values: CDR1 SGHTA, CDR2 FQGNSA. Deletions cut 4 bases from V and 0 bases from J, with 16 bases between. The CDR3 spans 18 residues. CDR3 DNA: TGTGCCAGCAGCTCAGACGTGGGATGGAGCTCCTATAATTCACCCCTCCACTTT. It codes for CASSSDVGWSSYNSPLHF.

This clonotype was recorded many times. The V gene is TRBV27, the J gene TRBJ2-5; the D call may be TRBD1 or TRBD2 (5 bases each). Trimming removed 4 bases at V and 13 bases at J, with 19 bases between. Per the germline V gene, CDR1 is MNHEY and CDR2 is SMNVEV (reference sequence). This CDR3 comprises 13 residues. CDR3 sequence (DNA): TGTGCCAGCAGTTCGGCTCGGGACCTGAGGGGGTACTTC. This sequence encodes CASSSARDLRGYF.

The V gene is TRBV12-3 or TRBV12-4, the J gene TRBJ1-4, with unresolved D. V was cut by 6 bases and J by 5 bases, with 16 bases left in between. The CDR3 consists of 15 residues. The CDR3 is CASRLTDTENEKLFF. CDR3 nucleotides: TGTGCCAGCAGACTAACCGACACGGAGAATGAAAAACTGTTTTTT.

This chain uses TRBV20-1 with TRBJ1-2; a weak D match, TRBD1 (5 bases). Germline loops: CDR1 DFQATT, CDR2 SNEGSKA (reference sequence). V lost 1 base and J 3 bases, leaving 9 bases between the germline ends. This CDR3 spans 13 amino acids. This CDR3 is CSARVPRDYGYTF. CDR3 sequence (DNA): TGCAGTGCTAGAGTCCCCAGGGACTATGGCTACACCTTC.

The chain joins TRBV20-1 to TRBJ1-1; perhaps TRBD1 as D (5 bases). The ends were cut back, 6 bases at V and 1 base at J, with 12 bases in the middle. The CDR3 loop spans 13 amino acids. Looked up from germline, CDR1 is DFQATT and CDR2 is SNEGSKA (reference sequence). The CDR3 loop is CSAKPGPNTEAFF. The CDR3 coding sequence is TGCAGTGCCAAGCCGGGGCCGAACACTGAAGCTTTCTTT.

The chain employs TRBV27 and TRBJ2-1; D assignment may be TRBD1 or TRBD2 (6 bases each). This CDR3 has 14 amino acids. In germline, CDR1 is MNHEY, CDR2 SMNVEV (reference sequence). Trimming shortened V by 6 bases and J by 8 bases, and 17 bases separated the two germline ends. The CDR3 nucleotides read TGTGCCAGCAGCCCAGGGGCCAGGGAGGATGAGCAGTTCTTC. It yields the protein CASSPGAREDEQFF.

The rearrangement joins TRBV6-5 to TRBJ1-1, with D perhaps TRBD1 (6 bases). With 3 bases removed from V and 8 bases from J, the gap between germline ends came to 13 bases. Germline V CDR1 and CDR2: MNHEY, SVGAGI. The CDR3 totals 13 residues. For the CDR3, the DNA is TGTGCCAGCAGTTATAAACTTGGGACAGAAGCTTTCTTT. This sequence encodes CASSYKLGTEAFF.

This clonotype was observed at least ten times. This chain connects TRBV7-2 to TRBJ2-1; D remains ambiguous. V lost 5 bases, J lost 5 bases, and 4 bases lay in between. The CDR3 totals 11 residues. Germline CDR1 is SGHTA and CDR2 is FQGNSA. CDR3 region: CASSLNNEQFF. As DNA, the CDR3 is TGTGCCAGCAGCCTAAACAATGAGCAGTTCTTC.

This chain joins TRBV29-1 and TRBJ1-2; no definite D call. CDR1 and CDR2 (germline): SQVTM, ANQGSEA. Trimming took off 0 bases at V and 4 bases at J, with 9 bases between the two ends. The CDR3 has 13 residues. In DNA form, the CDR3 reads TGCAGCGTTGAAGATCGGGGAGGCTATGGCTACACCTTC. This encodes CSVEDRGGYGYTF.

The chain combines TRBV28 with TRBJ2-3, with D perhaps given as TRBD1 or TRBD2 (6 bases each). This CDR3 spans 15 amino acids. The germline V gene has CDR1 MDHEN and CDR2 SYDVKM. The V end was cut by 7 bases, the J end by 0 bases, with 14 bases between. The CDR3 DNA sequence: TGTGCCAGCATATCCGGGGGCCCGAGCACAGATACGCAGTATTTT. Protein product: CASISGGPSTDTQYF.

The table lists this clonotype with a few counts. CDR3 sequence reads: CASSMGLATDTQYF. The CDR3, as DNA: TGTGCCAGCAGCATGGGACTAGCGACAGATACGCAGTATTTT. This chain connects TRBV5-6 to TRBJ2-3, with 10 bases fitting TRBD2. There are 14 residues in the CDR3. J was trimmed by 3 bases and V by 4 bases; bases with no gene match: 2. Germline V gives CDR1 SGHDT, CDR2 YYEEEE.

In this sample, this clonotype turned up a few times. The chain is built from TRBV12-3 or TRBV12-4 and TRBJ1-4, with a tentative D call TRBD1 (5 bases). This CDR3 has 14 residues. V lost 1 base, J lost 8 bases, and 11 bases lay in between. CDR3 in amino acids: CASSLGGTDEKLFF. DNA for the CDR3: TGTGCCAGCAGTTTAGGTGGGACTGACGAAAAACTGTTTTTT.

This clonotype was counted only a few times. The chain employs TRBV27 and TRBJ2-1; no reliable D call. Trimming left V 7 bases short and J 4 bases short, with 14 bases between. The germline gives CDR1 MNHEY, CDR2 SMNVEV (reference sequence). The CDR3 contains 14 residues. The CDR3: CASKGGTGYNEQFF. The CDR3 bases are TGTGCCAGCAAAGGTGGTACGGGTTACAATGAGCAGTTCTTC.

This clonotype has more than one count but fewer than ten. At one end the junction does not follow the germline gene, possibly because of a read error. The chain couples TRBV28 to TRBJ2-6; D remains unclear. Per the germline V gene, CDR1 is MDHEN and CDR2 is SYDVKM. This CDR3 comprises 17 residues. As DNA, the CDR3 is TGCGCCAGCAGCTCCGCGTCCCAGAGCTCTGGGGCCAACGTCCTGACTTTC. It is translated as CASSSASQSSGANVLTF. Combining the CDR3 with reference TRBV28 and TRBJ2-6 gives the whole variable domain DVKVTQSSRYLVKRTGEKVFLECVQDMDHENMFWYRQDPGLGLRLIYFSYDVKMKEKGDIPEGYSVSREKKERFSLILESASTNQTSMYLCASSSASQSSGANVLTFGAGSRLTVL.

The V call is TRBV5-1, the J call TRBJ1-4; 9 bases align to TRBD1. Per germline, CDR1 SGHRS and CDR2 YFSETQ. The CDR3 consists of 16 residues. J was trimmed by 8 bases and V by 2 bases; bases with no gene match: 10. CDR3 in amino acids: CASSFRMGTGHEKLFF. DNA for the CDR3: TGCGCCAGCAGCTTTAGGATGGGGACAGGGCACGAAAAACTGTTTTTT.

This clonotype was recorded a few times. The chain combines TRBV29-1 with TRBJ1-6; the match to TRBD1 covers 7 bases. CDR1 is SQVTM, CDR2 ANQGSEA, per germline. This CDR3 has 13 residues. J gave up 7 bases and V 5 bases, and 5 bases lay outside the gene matches. The CDR3 nucleotides read TGCAGCGTTCAAGGACAGGAAAATTCACCCCTCCACTTT. Protein product: CSVQGQENSPLHF. The variable domain in full, with the rest retrieved from reference TRBV29-1 and TRBJ1-6, is SAVISQKPSRDICQRGTSLTIQCQVDSQVTMMFWYRQQPGQSLTLIATANQGSEATYESGFVIDKFPISRPNLTFSTLTVSNMSPEDSSIYLCSVQGQENSPLHFGNGTRLTVT.

This sequence joins TRBV27 and TRBJ2-1, with 8 bases matching TRBD2. This CDR3 is built from 14 residues. Per the germline V gene, CDR1 is MNHEY and CDR2 is SMNVEV (reference sequence). V trimming: 6 bases; J trimming: 5 bases; junction bases outside the gene matches: 6. CDR3 coding DNA: TGTGCCAGCAGATTGCGGGGGGACCACAATGAGCAGTTCTTC. Protein product: CASRLRGDHNEQFF.